What follows are 3 T cell receptor beta chains derived from one specimen sequenced in a study of control samples from healthy donors and cancer patients. The repertoire was sequenced with immunoSEQ multiplex PCR; TCRdb's copy has only in-frame clones and lacks some. The data contain 15,000 to 20,000 clones, approximately 81% of them singletons. The sample taken for sequencing was PBMCs. Every receptor here comes from a woman in her 70s with lung cancer.

The chain uses TRBV6-6 and TRBJ2-7; 13 bases line up with TRBD2. With 5 bases clipped from V and 1 base from J, the junction kept 8 bases outside the gene matches. This CDR3 is 17 amino acids long. From germline, CDR1 is MNHNY and CDR2 SVGAGI (reference sequence). CDR3 residues: CASSPKGLAGESYEQYF. CDR3 DNA: TGTGCCAGCAGTCCGAAAGGACTAGCGGGAGAGTCCTACGAGCAGTACTTC.

This rearrangement joins TRBV18 to TRBJ2-7; D is perhaps TRBD1 (5 bases). Trimming removed 6 bases from V and 0 bases from J, with 18 bases in between. The CDR3 totals 16 residues. The germline gives CDR1 KGHSH, CDR2 LQKENI. The CDR3 region is CASSLTRQPSSYEQYF. The CDR3 coding sequence is TGTGCCAGCTCTCTTACCAGACAGCCGAGCTCCTACGAGCAGTACTTC.

The genes are TRBV2 and TRBJ2-7; D is possibly TRBD1 or TRBD2 (5 bases each). The CDR3 extends over 12 amino acids. Per germline, CDR1 SNHLY and CDR2 FYNNEI. Trimming shortened V by 2 bases and J by 5 bases, and 7 bases separated the two germline ends. Written as DNA, the CDR3 is TGTGCCAGCAGTGAAATGGGGGACGAGCAGTACTTC. It yields the protein CASSEMGDEQYF. Looking up the rest from reference TRBV2 and TRBJ2-7 gives the full variable domain: EPEVTQTPSHQVTQMGQEVILRCVPISNHLYFYWYRQILGQKVEFLVSFYNNEISEKSEIFDDQFSVERPDGSNFTLKIRSTKLEDSAMYFCASSEMGDEQYFGPGTRLTVT.